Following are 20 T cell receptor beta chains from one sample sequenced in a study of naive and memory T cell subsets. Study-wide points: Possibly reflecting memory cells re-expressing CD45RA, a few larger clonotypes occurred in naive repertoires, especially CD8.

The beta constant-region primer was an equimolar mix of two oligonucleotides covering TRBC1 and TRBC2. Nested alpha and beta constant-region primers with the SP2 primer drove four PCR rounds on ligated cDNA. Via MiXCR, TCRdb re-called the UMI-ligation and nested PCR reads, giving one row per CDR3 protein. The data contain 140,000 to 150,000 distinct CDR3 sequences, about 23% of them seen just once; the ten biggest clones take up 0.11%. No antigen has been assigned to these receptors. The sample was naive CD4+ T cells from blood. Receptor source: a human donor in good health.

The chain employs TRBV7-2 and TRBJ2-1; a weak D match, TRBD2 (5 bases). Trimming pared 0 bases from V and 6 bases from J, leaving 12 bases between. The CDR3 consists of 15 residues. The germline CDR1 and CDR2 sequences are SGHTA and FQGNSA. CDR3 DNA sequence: TGTGCCAGCAGCTTAGCCTGGCTAGCCTCCAATGAGCAGTTCTTC. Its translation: CASSLAWLASNEQFF.

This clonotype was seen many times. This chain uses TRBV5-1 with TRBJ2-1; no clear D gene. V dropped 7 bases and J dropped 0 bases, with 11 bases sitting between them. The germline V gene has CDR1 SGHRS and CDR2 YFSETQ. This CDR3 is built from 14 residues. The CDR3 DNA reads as TGCGCCAGCCAAGGTACTACCTCCTACAATGAGCAGTTCTTC. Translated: CASQGTTSYNEQFF.

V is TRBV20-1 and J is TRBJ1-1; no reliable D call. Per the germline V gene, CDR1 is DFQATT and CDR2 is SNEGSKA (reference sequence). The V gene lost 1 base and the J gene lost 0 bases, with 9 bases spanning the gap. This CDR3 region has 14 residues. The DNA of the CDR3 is TGCAGTGCTAGAGTTCGACTTCTGAACACTGAAGCTTTCTTT. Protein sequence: CSARVRLLNTEAFF.

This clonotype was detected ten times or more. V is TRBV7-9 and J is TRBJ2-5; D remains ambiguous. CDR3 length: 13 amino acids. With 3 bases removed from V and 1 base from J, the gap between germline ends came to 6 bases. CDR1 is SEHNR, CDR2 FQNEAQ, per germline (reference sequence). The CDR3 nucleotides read TGTGCCAGCAGCTTCGGCGGCCAAGAGACCCAGTACTTC. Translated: CASSFGGQETQYF.

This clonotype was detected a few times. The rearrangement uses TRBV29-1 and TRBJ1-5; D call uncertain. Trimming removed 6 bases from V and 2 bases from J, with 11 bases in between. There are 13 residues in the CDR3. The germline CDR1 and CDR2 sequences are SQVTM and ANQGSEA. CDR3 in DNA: TGCAGCGTAATCTCCGCGGGCAATCAGCCCCAGCATTTT. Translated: CSVISAGNQPQHF. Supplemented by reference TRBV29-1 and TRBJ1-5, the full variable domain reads SAVISQKPSRDICQRGTSLTIQCQVDSQVTMMFWYRQQPGQSLTLIATANQGSEATYESGFVIDKFPISRPNLTFSTLTVSNMSPEDSSIYLCSVISAGNQPQHFGDGTRLSIL.

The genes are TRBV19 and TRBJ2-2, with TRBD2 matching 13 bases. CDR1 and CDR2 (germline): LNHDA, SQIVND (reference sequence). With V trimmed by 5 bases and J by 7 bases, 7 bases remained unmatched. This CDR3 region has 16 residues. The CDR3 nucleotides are TGTGCCAGTAGTGTACTAGCGGGAGGGCCCGTCGGGGAGCTGTTTTTT. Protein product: CASSVLAGGPVGELFF. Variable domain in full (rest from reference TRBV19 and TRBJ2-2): DGGITQSPKYLFRKEGQNVTLSCEQNLNHDAMYWYRQDPGQGLRLIYYSQIVNDFQKGDIAEGYSVSREKKESFPLTVTSAQKNPTAFYLCASSVLAGGPVGELFFGEGSRLTVL.

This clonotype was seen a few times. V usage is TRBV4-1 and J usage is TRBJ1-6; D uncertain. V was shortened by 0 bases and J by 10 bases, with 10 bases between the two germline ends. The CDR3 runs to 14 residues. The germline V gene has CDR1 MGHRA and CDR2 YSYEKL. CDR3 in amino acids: CASSQDPPPSPLHF. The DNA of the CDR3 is TGCGCCAGCAGCCAAGATCCACCGCCCTCACCCCTCCACTTT.

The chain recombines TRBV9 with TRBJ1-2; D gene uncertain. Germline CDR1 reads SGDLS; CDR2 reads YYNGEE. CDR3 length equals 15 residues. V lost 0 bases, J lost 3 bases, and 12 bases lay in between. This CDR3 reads CASSVGKVGDYGYTF. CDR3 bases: TGTGCCAGCAGCGTAGGAAAAGTCGGCGACTATGGCTACACCTTC.

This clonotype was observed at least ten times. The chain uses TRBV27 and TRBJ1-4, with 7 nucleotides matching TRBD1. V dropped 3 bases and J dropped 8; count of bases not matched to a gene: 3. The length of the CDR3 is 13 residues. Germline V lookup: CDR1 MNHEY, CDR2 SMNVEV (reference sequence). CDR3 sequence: CASSFQGGEKLFF. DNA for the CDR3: TGTGCCAGCAGTTTTCAAGGGGGCGAAAAACTGTTTTTT.

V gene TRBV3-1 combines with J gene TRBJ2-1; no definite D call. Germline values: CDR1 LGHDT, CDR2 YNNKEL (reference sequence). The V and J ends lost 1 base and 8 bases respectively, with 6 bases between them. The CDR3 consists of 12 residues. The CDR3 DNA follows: TGTGCCAGCAGCCAAGTCGGGCATGAGCAGTTCTTC. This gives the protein CASSQVGHEQFF.

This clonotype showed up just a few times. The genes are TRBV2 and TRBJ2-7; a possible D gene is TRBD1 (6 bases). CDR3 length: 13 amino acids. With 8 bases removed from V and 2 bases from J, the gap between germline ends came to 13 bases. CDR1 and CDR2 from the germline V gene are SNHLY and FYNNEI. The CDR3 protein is CASLGTWAYEQYF. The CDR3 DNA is TGTGCCAGCCTCGGGACATGGGCCTACGAGCAGTACTTC.

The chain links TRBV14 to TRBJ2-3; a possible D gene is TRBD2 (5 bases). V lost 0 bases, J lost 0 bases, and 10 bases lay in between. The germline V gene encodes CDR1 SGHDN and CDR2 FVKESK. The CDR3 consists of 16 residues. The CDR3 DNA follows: TGTGCCAGCAGCCAAGATCCCGGACTTAGCACAGATACGCAGTATTTT. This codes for CASSQDPGLSTDTQYF. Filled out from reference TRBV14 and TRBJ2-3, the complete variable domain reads EAGVTQFPSHSVIEKGQTVTLRCDPISGHDNLYWYRRVMGKEIKFLLHFVKESKQDESGMPNNRFLAERTGGTYSTLKVQPAELEDSGVYFCASSQDPGLSTDTQYFGPGTRLTVL.

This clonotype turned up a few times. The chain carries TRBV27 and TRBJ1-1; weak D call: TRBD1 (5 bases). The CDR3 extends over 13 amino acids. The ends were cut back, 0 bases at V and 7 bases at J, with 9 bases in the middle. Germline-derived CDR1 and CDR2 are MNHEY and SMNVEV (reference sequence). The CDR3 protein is CASSLSGGGEAFF. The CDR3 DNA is TGTGCCAGCAGTTTATCGGGGGGGGGTGAAGCTTTCTTT.

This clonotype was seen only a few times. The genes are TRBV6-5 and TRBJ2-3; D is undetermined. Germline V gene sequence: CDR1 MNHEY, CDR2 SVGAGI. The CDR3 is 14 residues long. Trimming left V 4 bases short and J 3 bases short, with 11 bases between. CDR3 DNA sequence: TGTGCCAGCAGTTTACTGGGTAGGACAGATACGCAGTATTTT. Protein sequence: CASSLLGRTDTQYF.

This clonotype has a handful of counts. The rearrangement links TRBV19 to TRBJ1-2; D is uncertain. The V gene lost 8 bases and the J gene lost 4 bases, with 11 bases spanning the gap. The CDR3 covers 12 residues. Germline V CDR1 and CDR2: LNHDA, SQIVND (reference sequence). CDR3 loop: CASGFEPYGYTF. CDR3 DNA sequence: TGTGCCAGTGGTTTCGAGCCCTATGGCTACACCTTC. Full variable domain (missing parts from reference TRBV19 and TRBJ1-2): DGGITQSPKYLFRKEGQNVTLSCEQNLNHDAMYWYRQDPGQGLRLIYYSQIVNDFQKGDIAEGYSVSREKKESFPLTVTSAQKNPTAFYLCASGFEPYGYTFGSGTRLTVV.

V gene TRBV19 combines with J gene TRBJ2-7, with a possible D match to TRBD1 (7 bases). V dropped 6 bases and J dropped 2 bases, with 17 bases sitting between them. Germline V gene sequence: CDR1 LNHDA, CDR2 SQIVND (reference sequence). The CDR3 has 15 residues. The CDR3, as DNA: TGTGCCAGTAGCGGACAGGCGGAGGGCACCTACGAGCAGTACTTC. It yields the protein CASSGQAEGTYEQYF.

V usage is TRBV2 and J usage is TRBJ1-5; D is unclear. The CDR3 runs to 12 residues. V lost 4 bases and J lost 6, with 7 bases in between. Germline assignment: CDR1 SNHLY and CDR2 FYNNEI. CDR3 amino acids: CASSVMAQPQHF. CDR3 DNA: TGTGCCAGCAGTGTCATGGCTCAGCCCCAGCATTTT.

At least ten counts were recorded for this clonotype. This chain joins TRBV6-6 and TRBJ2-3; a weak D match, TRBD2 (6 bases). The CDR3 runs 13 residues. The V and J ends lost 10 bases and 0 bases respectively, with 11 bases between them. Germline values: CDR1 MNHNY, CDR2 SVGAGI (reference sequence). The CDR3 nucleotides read TGTGCCACCGGGGGACCTAGCACAGATACGCAGTATTTT. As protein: CATGGPSTDTQYF.

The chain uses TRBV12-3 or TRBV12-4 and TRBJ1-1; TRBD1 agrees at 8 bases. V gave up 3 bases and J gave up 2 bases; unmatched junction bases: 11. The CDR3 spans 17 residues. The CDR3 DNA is TGTGCCAGCAGTTTTGGAGACAGGGGTCGTTATAACACTGAAGCTTTCTTT. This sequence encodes CASSFGDRGRYNTEAFF.

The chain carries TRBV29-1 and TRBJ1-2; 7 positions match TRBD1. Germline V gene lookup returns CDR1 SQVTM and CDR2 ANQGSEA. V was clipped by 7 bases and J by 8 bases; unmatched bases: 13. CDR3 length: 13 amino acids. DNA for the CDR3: TGCAGCGCAGAGGCTGTGGACAGGTTCGGCTACACCTTC. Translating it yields CSAEAVDRFGYTF.